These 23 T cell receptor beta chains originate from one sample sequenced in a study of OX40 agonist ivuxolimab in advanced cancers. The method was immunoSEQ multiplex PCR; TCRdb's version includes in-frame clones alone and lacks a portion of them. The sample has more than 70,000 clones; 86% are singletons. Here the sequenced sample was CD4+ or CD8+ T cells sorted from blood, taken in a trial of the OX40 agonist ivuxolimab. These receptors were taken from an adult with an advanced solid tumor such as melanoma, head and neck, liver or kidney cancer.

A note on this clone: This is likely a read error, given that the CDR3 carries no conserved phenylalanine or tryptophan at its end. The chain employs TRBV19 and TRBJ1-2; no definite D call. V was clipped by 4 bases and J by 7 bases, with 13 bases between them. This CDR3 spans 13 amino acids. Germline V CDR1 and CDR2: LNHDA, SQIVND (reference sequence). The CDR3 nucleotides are TGTGCCAGTAGTAGCTCAGGACTTGGTGGCTACACCCTC. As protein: CASSSSGLGGYTL.

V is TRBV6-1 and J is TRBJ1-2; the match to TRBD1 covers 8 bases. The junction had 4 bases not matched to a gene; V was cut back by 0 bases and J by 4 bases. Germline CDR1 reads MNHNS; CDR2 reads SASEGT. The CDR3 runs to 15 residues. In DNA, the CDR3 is TGTGCCAGCAGTGAAGCGCCAGGGGGCGTCTATGGCTACACCTTC. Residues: CASSEAPGGVYGYTF.

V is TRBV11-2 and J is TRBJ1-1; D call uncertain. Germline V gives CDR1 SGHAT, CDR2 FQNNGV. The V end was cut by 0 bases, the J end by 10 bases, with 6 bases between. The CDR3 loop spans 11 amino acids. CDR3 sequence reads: CASSLDLGAFF. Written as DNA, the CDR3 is TGTGCCAGCAGCTTAGATCTAGGAGCTTTCTTT.

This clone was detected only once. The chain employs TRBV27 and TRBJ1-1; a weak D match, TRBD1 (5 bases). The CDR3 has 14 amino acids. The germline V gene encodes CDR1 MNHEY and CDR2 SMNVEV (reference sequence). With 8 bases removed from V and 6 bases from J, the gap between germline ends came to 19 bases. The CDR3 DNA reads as TGTGCCAGCCGCAATGTCCTTCAGGGTTCTGAAGCTTTCTTT. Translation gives CASRNVLQGSEAFF.

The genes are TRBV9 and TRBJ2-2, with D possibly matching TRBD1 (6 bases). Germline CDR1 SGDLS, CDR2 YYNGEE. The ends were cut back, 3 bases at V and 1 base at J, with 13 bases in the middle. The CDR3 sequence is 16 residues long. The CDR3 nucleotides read TGTGCCAGCAGCGCCGTCTCCAGGGGGAACACCGGGGAGCTGTTTTTT. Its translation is CASSAVSRGNTGELFF.

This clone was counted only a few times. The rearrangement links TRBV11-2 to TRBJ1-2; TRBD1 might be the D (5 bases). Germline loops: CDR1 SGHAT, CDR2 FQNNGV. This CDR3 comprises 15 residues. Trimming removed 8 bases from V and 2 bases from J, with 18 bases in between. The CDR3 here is CASGTLRGRNYGYTF. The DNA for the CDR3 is TGTGCCAGCGGGACCTTGAGGGGCCGAAACTATGGCTACACCTTC.

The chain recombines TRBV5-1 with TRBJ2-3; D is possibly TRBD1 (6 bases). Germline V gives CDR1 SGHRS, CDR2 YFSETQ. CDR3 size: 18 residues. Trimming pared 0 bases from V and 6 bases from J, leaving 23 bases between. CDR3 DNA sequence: TGCGCCAGCAGCTTGGTCCCGCAGGGGTTTACGGCATCGGATACGCAGTATTTT. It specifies CASSLVPQGFTASDTQYF.

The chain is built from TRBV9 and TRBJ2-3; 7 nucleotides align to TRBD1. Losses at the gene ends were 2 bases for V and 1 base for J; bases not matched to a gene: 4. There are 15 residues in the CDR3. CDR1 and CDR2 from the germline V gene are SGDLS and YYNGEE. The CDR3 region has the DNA TGTGCCAGCAGCGTGAGACAGGGAGGCACAGATACGCAGTATTTT. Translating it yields CASSVRQGGTDTQYF.

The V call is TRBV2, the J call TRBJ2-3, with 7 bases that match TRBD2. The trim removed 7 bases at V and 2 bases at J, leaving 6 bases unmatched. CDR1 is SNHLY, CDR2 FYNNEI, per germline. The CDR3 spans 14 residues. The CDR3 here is CASNAGVDTDTQYF. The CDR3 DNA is TGTGCCAGCAACGCGGGGGTGGACACAGATACGCAGTATTTT.

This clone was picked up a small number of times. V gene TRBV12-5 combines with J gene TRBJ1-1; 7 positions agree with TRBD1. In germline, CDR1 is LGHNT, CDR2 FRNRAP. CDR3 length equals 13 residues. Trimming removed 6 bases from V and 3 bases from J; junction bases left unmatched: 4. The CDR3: CASGATGDTEAFF. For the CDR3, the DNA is TGTGCTAGTGGGGCCACAGGGGACACTGAAGCTTTCTTT.

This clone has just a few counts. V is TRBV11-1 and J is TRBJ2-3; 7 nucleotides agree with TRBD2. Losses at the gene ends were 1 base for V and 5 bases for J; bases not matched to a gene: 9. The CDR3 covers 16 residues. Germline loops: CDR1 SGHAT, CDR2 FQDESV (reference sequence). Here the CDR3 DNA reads TGTGCCAGCAGCTTAGGGTATGGTAGCGGGCAAGATACGCAGTATTTT. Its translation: CASSLGYGSGQDTQYF.

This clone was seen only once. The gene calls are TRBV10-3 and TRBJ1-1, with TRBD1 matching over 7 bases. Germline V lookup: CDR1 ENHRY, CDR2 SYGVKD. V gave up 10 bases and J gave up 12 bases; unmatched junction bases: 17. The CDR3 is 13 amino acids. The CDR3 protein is CATIPDRAKAPFF. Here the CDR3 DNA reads TGTGCCACCATACCAGACAGGGCAAAGGCTCCTTTCTTT.

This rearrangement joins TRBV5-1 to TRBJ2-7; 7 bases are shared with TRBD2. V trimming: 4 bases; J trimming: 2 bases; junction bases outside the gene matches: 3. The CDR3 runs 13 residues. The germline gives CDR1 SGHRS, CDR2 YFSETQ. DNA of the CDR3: TGCGCCAGCAGCCCCGGGACTACCTACGAGCAGTACTTC. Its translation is CASSPGTTYEQYF.

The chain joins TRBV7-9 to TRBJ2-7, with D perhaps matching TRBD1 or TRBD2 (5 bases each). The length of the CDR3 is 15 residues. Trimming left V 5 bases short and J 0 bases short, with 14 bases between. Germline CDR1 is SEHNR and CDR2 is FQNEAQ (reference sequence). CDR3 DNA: TGTGCCAGCAGCCGACCGGGACGTCGCTCCTACGAGCAGTACTTC. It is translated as CASSRPGRRSYEQYF.

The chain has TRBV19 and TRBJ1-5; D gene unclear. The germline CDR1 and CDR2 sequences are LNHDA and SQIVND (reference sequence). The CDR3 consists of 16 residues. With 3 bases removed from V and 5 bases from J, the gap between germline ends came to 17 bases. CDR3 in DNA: TGTGCCAGTAGTATCTCCCCCTTGGGGATTCATCAGCCCCAGCATTTT. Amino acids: CASSISPLGIHQPQHF.

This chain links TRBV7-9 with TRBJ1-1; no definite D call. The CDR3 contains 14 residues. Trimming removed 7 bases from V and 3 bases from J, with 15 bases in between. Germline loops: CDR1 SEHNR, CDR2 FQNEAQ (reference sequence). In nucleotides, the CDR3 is TGTGCCAGCAATATAGGGCTTGGGTACACTGAAGCTTTCTTT. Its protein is CASNIGLGYTEAFF.

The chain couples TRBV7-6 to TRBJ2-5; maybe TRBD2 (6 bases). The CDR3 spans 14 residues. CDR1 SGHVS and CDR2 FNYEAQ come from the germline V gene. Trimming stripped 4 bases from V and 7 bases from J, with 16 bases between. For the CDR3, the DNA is TGTGCCAGCAGCTCGAGAGGGACTCCTGGGACCCAGTACTTC. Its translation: CASSSRGTPGTQYF.

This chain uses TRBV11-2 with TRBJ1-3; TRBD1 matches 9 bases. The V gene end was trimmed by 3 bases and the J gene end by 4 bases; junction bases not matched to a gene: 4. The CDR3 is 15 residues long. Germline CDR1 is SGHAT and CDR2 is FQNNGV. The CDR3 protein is CASSFAGTGGNTIYF. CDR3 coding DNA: TGTGCCAGCAGCTTTGCCGGGACAGGGGGAAACACCATATATTTT.

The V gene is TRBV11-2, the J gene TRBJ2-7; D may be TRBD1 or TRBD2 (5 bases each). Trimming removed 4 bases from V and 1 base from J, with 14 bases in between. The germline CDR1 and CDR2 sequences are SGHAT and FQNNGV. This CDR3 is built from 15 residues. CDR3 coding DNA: TGTGCCAGCAGCTCAGGGTGGAGCGGTTCCTACGAGCAGTACTTC. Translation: CASSSGWSGSYEQYF.

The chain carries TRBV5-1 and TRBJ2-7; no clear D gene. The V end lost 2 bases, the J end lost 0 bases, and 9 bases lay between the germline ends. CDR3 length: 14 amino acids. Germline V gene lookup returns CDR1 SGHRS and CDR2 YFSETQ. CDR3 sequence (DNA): TGCGCCAGCAGCTTCTACGACCCCTCCTACGAGCAGTACTTC. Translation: CASSFYDPSYEQYF.

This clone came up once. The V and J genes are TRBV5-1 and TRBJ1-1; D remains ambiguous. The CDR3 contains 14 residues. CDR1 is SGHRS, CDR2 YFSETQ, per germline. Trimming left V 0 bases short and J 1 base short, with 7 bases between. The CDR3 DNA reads TGCGCCAGCAGCTTGGCCAGTCAGAACACTGAAGCTTTCTTT. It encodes CASSLASQNTEAFF.

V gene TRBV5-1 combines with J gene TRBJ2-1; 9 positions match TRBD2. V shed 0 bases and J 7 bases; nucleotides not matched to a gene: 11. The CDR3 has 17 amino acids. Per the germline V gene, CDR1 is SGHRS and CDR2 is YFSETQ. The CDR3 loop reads CASSLGLAGSHLNEQFF. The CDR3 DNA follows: TGCGCCAGCAGCTTGGGGCTAGCGGGGAGCCACTTGAATGAGCAGTTCTTC.

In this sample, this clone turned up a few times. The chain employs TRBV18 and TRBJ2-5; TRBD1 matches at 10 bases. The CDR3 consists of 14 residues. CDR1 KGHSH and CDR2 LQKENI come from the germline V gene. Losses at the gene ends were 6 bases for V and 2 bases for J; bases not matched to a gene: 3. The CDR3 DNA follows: TGTGCCAGCTCCTCGGACAGGGGGCAAGAGACCCAGTACTTC. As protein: CASSSDRGQETQYF.